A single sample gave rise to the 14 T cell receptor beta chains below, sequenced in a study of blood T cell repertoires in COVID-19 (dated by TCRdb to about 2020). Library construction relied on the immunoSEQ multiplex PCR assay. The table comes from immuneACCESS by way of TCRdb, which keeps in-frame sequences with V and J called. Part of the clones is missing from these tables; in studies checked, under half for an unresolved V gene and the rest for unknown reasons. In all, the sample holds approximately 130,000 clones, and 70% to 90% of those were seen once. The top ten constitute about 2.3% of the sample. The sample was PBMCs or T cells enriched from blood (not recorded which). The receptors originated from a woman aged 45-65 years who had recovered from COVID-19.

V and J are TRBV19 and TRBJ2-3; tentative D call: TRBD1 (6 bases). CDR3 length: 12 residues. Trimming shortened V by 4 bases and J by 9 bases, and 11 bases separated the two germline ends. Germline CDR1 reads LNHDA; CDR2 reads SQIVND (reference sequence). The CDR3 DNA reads TGTGCCAGTAGTAGGGGACATTGGACGCAGTATTTT. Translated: CASSRGHWTQYF.

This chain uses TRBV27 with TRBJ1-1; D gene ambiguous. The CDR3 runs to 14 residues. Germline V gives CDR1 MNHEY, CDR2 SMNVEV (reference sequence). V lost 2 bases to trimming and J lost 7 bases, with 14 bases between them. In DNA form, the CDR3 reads TGTGCCAGCAGTTTACTGTCGGGTTGGAGTGAAGCTTTCTTT. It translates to CASSLLSGWSEAFF.

In DNA form, the CDR3 reads TGCAGCGTCCTGAGGATGGATACGCAGTATTTT. It translates to CSVLRMDTQYF. The chain carries TRBV29-1 and TRBJ2-3; unclear D gene. Germline CDR1 and CDR2: SQVTM and ANQGSEA. The CDR3 has 11 amino acids. Trimming removed 6 bases from V and 6 bases from J, with 10 bases in between.

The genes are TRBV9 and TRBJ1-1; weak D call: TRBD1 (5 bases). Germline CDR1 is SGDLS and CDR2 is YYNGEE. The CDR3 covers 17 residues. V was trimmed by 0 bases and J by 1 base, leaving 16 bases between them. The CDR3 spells CASSVDGGLFRNTEAFF. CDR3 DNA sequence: TGTGCCAGCAGCGTAGACGGGGGGTTATTTCGGAACACTGAAGCTTTCTTT.

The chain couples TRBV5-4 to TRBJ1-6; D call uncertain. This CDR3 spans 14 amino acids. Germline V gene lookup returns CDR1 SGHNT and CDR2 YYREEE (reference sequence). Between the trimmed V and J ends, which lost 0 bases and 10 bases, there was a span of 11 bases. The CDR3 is CASSLAGVPSPLHF. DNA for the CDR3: TGTGCCAGCAGCTTGGCCGGGGTACCCTCACCCCTCCACTTT. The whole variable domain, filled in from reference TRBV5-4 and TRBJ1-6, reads ETGVTQSPTHLIKTRGQQVTLRCSSQSGHNTVSWYQQALGQGPQFIFQYYREEENGRGNFPPRFSGLQFPNYSSELNVNALELDDSALYLCASSLAGVPSPLHFGNGTRLTVT.

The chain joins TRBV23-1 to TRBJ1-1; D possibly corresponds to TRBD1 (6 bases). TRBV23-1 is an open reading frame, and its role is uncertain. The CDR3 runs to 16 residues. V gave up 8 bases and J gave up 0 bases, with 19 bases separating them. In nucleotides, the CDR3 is TGCGCCAGCGTATCAGGGGAAGAGTTAATGAACACTGAAGCTTTCTTT. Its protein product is CASVSGEELMNTEAFF.

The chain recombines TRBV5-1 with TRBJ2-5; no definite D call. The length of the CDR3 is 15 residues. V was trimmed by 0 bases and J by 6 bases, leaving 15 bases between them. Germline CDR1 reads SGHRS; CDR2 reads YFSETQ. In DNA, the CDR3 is TGCGCCAGCAGCTTGGAGCTGACATCTATGAAGACCCAGTACTTC. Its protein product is CASSLELTSMKTQYF.

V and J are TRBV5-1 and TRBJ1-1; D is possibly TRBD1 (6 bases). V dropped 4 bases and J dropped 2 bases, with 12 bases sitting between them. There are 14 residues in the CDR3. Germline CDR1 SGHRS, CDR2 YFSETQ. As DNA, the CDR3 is TGCGCCAGCAGCACCACAGGGTTAAACACTGAAGCTTTCTTT. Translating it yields CASSTTGLNTEAFF.

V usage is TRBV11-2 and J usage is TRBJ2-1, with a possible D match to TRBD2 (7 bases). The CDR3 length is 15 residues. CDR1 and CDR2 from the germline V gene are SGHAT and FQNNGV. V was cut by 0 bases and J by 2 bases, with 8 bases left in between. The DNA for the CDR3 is TGTGCCAGCAGCTTAGACGGGGGGCCCTACAATGAGCAGTTCTTC. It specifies CASSLDGGPYNEQFF.

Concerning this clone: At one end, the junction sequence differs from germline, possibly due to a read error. DNA of the CDR3: TGCAGCGTTGAAGCACAGGGGGCTAAGTATGGCTACACCTTC. It encodes CSVEAQGAKYGYTF. This rearrangement joins TRBV29-1 to TRBJ1-2, with 9 nucleotides matching TRBD1. The germline V gene has CDR1 SQVTM and CDR2 ANQGSEA. CDR3 length equals 14 residues.

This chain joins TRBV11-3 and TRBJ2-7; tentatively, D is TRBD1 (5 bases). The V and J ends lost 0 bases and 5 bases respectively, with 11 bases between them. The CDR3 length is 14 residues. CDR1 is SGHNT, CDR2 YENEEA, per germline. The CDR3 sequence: CASSLEDRIHEQYF. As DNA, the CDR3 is TGTGCCAGCAGCTTAGAAGACAGAATCCACGAGCAGTACTTC.

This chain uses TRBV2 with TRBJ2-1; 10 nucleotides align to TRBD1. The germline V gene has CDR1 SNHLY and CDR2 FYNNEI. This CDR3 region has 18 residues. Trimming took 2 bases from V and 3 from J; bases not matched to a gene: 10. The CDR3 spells CASSEFSFRTGGYNEQFF. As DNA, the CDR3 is TGTGCCAGCAGTGAATTTTCTTTTCGGACAGGGGGCTACAATGAGCAGTTCTTC.

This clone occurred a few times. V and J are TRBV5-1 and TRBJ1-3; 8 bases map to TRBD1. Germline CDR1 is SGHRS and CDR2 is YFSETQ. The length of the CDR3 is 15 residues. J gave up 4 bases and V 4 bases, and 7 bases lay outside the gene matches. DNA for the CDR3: TGCGCCAGCAGCACCCAGGGGGCCTCAGGAAACACCATATATTTT. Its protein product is CASSTQGASGNTIYF.

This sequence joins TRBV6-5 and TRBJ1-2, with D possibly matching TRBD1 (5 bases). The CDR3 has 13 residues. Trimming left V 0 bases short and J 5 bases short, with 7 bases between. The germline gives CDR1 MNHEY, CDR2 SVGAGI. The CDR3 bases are TGTGCCAGCAGTTACTCGCCAGGGTATGGCTACACCTTC. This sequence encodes CASSYSPGYGYTF.